The following is a TCR beta chain sequence with its context. What it binds is unknown. V trimming: 4 bases; J trimming: 5 bases; junction bases outside the gene matches: 3. The V gene's germline CDR1 is PRHDT and CDR2 FYEKMQ (reference sequence). The CDR3 covers 13 residues. The repertoire was sequenced with immunoSEQ multiplex PCR; TCRdb's copy has only in-frame clones and lacks some. The sample holds about 50,000 clones; around 86% are singletons and the top ten take about 11%. The data stem from a study of OX40 agonist ivuxolimab in advanced cancers. Study-level background: Roughly two fifths of patients had received prior checkpoint inhibitor therapy. Whole-study results and caveats: Blood T cells, both CD4+ and CD8+, expanded clonally by week 6 at 0.1 to 3.0 mg/kg.

This receptor was obtained from an adult with an advanced solid tumor such as melanoma, head and neck, liver or kidney cancer. The sequences come from CD4+ or CD8+ T cells sorted from blood, collected in a trial of the OX40 agonist ivuxolimab. The V gene is TRBV13, the J gene TRBJ2-7; the match to TRBD1 covers 9 bases. The CDR3 is CASSWGQGNEQYF. Here the CDR3 DNA reads TGTGCCAGCAGCTGGGGACAGGGCAACGAGCAGTACTTC. Combining the CDR3 with reference TRBV13 and TRBJ2-7 gives the whole variable domain AAGVIQSPRHLIKEKRETATLKCYPIPRHDTVYWYQQGPGQDPQFLISFYEKMQSDKGSIPDRFSAQQFSDYHSELNMSSLELGDSALYFCASSWGQGNEQYFGPGTRLTVT.